The present T cell receptor beta chain was sequenced within a study of cytomegalovirus exposure and HLA in healthy donors (dated by TCRdb to about 2017). Broadly, across the study: According to an earlier analysis of 587 of the donors, 150 million to 200 million T cells yielded some 120 million unique TCR beta sequences and roughly 280 Gb of sequence data. An early release that covered roughly 600 HLA-typed donors contained about 290 gigabases of sequencing data and 85 million to 100 million unique TCR sequences. Among the roughly 370 genotyped donors, approximately 77% belonged to the genetic ancestry cluster associated with self-reported Caucasian donors. The aim of the study was to test whether cataloging public T cell receptors could identify signatures of past pathogen exposure. The study used immunosequencing to profile the T cell repertoires of approximately 690 subjects and linked those repertoires to cytomegalovirus serostatus. In addition to the first cohort of 666 subjects, a separate validation cohort of about 120 different subjects was used. To predict cytomegalovirus infection status, the study brought together high-throughput TCR immunosequencing, statistical association of individual TCRs with disease status, and machine learning. To study patterns of TCR occurrence, a later analysis re-analyzed previously published TCR beta repertoires from 650 to 750 donors and added high-resolution HLA genotyping. Rather than using new phenotypic data, the later analysis identified candidate immune exposures from TCR beta sequences and from how often those sequences occurred across donors. In an earlier analysis of 587 of the donors, high-throughput TCR beta sequencing was used to judge whether each TCR beta V gene segment behaved as functional or pseudogenic. Alongside the repertoire data, information on donor age, sex, ethnicity and CMV serostatus was compiled. Genome-wide SNP genotypes for about 65% of the 666 donors were used in a later genetic analysis, which treated that subset as a discovery cohort. All discovery cohort repertoires had been generated using a single sequencing platform. Both class I and class II loci were covered by HLA typing, at four-digit resolution. The number of donors typed differed by locus, with roughly 629-640 for A, B, C, DRB1 and DQB1, around 560 for DQA1, approximately 570 for DPA1, and some 470 for DPB1. Roughly 5 DR-DQ haplotypes were treated as single units for association and clustering because of strong linkage in the cohort. Across some 400 genotyped donors of the cohort, an average of approximately 240,000 unique TCR beta nucleotide sequences per donor were sequenced, and roughly 17% of those sequences were non-productive. On the study overall, not on this receptor specifically: HLA typing was unavailable for some donors at each locus, so association tests used only the typed subset. When HLA alleles, especially DR and DQ, strongly co-occurred, TCR associations were difficult to assign to individual alleles. A further reported finding was that TCR beta sequences accurately predicted the HLA-A and HLA-B alleles for most subjects in the first cohort. A later genetic analysis reported fewer N-insertions in productive TCRs among donors in an Asian-associated ancestry cluster than the approximately 700-donor mean. In vitro tests confirmed that three of the cytomegalovirus-associated TCR beta chains recognize cytomegalovirus antigens. In a later analysis, HLA-associated TCR beta chains showed more clonal expansion and lower generation probabilities than non-associated chains that were equally common. According to a later analysis, most CMV-associated TCR beta chains appeared to be HLA-restricted, and the HLA associations seemed to be driven largely by CMV exposure. The presence/absence analyses assumed that sequencing depth was roughly uniform across donors, and that assumption may not be true. CMV serostatus was the only immune exposure information available for the cohort. Because counts were too low, approximately 15 rarely observed V segments, including chromosome 9 orphons, were excluded from the earlier analysis of a few hundred of the donors. The authors suggested that the approach could potentially be extended to other disease states and immunological phenotypes. In a later genetic analysis, a missense DCLRE1C variant was associated with V-gene and J-gene trimming of TCR beta chains, and the association was replicated in an independent cohort. Specific HLA alleles were associated with 15,000 to 20,000 TCR beta sequences at a false discovery rate of 0.05 in a later analysis. In an earlier analysis of about 600 of the donors, most TCR beta V segments appeared in productive rearrangements about 87% or about 30% of the time, broadly matching IMGT annotations. The study listed 150 to 200 TCR beta chains as associated with cytomegalovirus. Correlated functional status among segregating V segments might reflect linkage disequilibrium, but an unknown experimental factor could not be ruled out. Most TCR sequences were observed very rarely across donors, whereas some public TCRs were present in many individuals. Only TCR beta chains were sequenced in this cohort, and the absence of alpha or paired-chain data limited detectable features. In a later analysis, several top co-occurrence clusters were reported to appear linked to parvovirus B19, influenza, CMV and Epstein-Barr virus. In both the original and validation cohorts, the classifier was reported to diagnose cytomegalovirus status with high specificity and sensitivity. The sequencing pipeline was judged likely to have produced a cluster of highly shared sequence variants as a technical artifact. Some IMGT-functional V segments, including TRBV6-2 and TRBV6-3, could not be distinguished by the 87-base-pair reads and were therefore excluded. In a later analysis, the rate of TCR association differed among HLA loci, with DRB1 alleles having the most associated TCRs and HLA-C alleles having the fewest.

In the germline V gene, CDR1 corresponds to SGHTA and CDR2 to FQGTGA. V is cut back by 2 bases and J by 1 base, with 6 bases in the junction unmatched. The CDR3 spans 16 residues, from the cysteine through the phenylalanine. Kept here is only the CDR3 DNA, which spans 48 bases and is read in frame from base 1. The library was prepared using the immunoSEQ multiplex PCR assay. For the multiplex PCR, a mixture combining 60 forward primers for TCR Vbeta segments and 13 reverse primers for TCR Jbeta segments was used. The CDR3 region of rearranged TCR beta genes was amplified from genomic DNA by a multiplex PCR assay. The Illumina HiSeq System was used to sequence the amplified TCR beta libraries as 87-base-pair reads. The source study handled its data this way. A later analysis counted about 82 million unique TCR beta chains across the 690 or so repertoires, and 10 million to 11 million of these chains were shared by at least two donors. To remove PCR and sequencing errors, raw reads were error-corrected and collapsed into unique sequences using a nearest-neighbor algorithm that merged closely related sequences. Alignment of CDR3 sequences to IMGT reference sequences was used to assign V, D and J gene segments. For a sequence to be retained, a match of at least six nucleotides was required to both a V gene segment and a J gene segment. A rearrangement was called productive if the CDR3 had no stop codons and remained in frame with V and J, and every other rearrangement was called non-productive. Following IMGT convention, CDR3 was defined as the stretch from the second conserved V-encoded cysteine to the conserved J-encoded phenylalanine. The earlier analysis of some 540 of the donors excluded any sequence lacking an unambiguous match to a single V gene segment. An earlier analysis of fewer than 750 of the donors called V segments functional above 56.7% productive rearrangements and segregating when the between-donor standard deviation exceeded 5%. To diagnose cytomegalovirus status from the catalog of TCR beta chain sequences, a statistical classification framework was built. In a later analysis, TCR nucleotide sequences were compared against IMGT/GENE-DB human TR gene sequences so that V and J genes could be assigned. A later analysis assigned CDR3 sequences and most-parsimonious VDJ recombination scenarios with the TCRdist pipeline. In a later analysis, each TCR beta chain was defined by its CDR3 amino acid sequence together with its V-gene family, and reads lacking a unique V-gene family were excluded. To address suspected cross-contamination and a sequencing artifact, a later analysis removed roughly 580 highly shared, low-generation-probability nucleotide sequences. For each public chain, a later analysis derived a clonal expansion index from normalized ranks of inferred template counts within each repertoire. Generation probabilities in a later analysis came from a VDJ recombination model fitted to out-of-frame rearrangements, and those results were checked against IGoR. In a later analysis, TCR-TCR, TCR-HLA and TCR-CMV co-occurrence was scored with hypergeometric tests, and a repertoire-size bias correction was applied to TCR pairs. To estimate false discovery rates, a later analysis permuted the HLA or CMV assignments 20 times. In a later analysis, co-occurring TCRs were grouped using DBSCAN, with TCRdist sequence similarity added in when clustering inside HLA-allele-positive subsets. Repertoires with fewer than 30,000 or more than 120,000 public chains were left out of co-occurrence clustering, as were about 5 repertoires with anomalous nucleotide sharing. TCRdb took over this immuneACCESS table, retaining in-frame rearrangements with V and J assigned. Such tables are incomplete; in checked studies, under half of the missing clones stem from an unresolved V gene, and the remainder is unexplained. V and J calls and clone size follow that table, whereas D and trimming were derived from the DNA. The sample has 200,000 to 250,000 clones on record, around 83% of them singletons. Of the sample, 2.7% is held by the ten largest clones.

The cohort was made up of about 610 healthy bone marrow donors. All cohort members were sampled while nominally healthy, although unrecorded immune exposures were likely present. The donor was CMV seronegative and belonged to the group of roughly 330 seronegative cohort members. Each donor provided a peripheral blood sample, and peripheral blood mononuclear cells were used for TCR beta sequencing. The Qiagen DNeasy Blood Extraction Kit was used to extract genomic DNA from the blood cell samples. A word on this clone: Its antigen has not been determined. Base qualities are not at hand, and no much larger clone is one base apart.

This clonotype originated in a woman between 40 and 50 years old in good health and CMV-seronegative. The V and J genes are TRBV7-3 and TRBJ2-3, and TRBD2 matches 7 of the central bases. The sequenced material came from PBMCs. For the CDR3, the sequence is CASSLRSGIGTDTQYF. The base sequence is TGTGCCAGCAGCTTACGGAGCGGGATAGGCACAGATACGCAGTATTTT.